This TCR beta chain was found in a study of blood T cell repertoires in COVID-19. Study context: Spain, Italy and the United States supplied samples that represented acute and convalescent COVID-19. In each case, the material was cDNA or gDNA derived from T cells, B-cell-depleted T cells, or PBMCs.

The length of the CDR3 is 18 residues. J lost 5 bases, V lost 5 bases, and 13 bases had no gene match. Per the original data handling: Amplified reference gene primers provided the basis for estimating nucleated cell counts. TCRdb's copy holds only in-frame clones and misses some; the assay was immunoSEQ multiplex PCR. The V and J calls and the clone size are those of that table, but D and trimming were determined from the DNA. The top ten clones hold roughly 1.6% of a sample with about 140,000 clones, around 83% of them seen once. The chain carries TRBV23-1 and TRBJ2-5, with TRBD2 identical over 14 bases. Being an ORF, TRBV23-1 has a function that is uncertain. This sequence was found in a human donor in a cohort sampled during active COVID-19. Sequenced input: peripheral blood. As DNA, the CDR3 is TGCGCCAGCAGTGGACCCGGGACTAGCGGGAGCCCCCCCGAGACCCAGTACTTC. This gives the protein CASSGPGTSGSPPETQYF.